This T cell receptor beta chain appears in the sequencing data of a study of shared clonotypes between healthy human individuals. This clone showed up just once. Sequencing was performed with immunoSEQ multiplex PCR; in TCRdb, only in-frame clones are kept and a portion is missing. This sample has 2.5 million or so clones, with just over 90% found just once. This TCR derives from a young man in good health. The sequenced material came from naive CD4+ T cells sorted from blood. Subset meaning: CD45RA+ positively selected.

The CDR3 here is CAVEAPNEQFF. The CDR3 DNA reads TGTGCCGTGGAGGCCCCCAATGAGCAGTTCTTC. This chain connects TRBV28 to TRBJ2-1; tentative D call: TRBD2 (5 bases). The CDR3 spans 11 residues. Germline V gene lookup returns CDR1 MDHEN and CDR2 SYDVKM. V was shortened by 11 bases and J by 6 bases, with 11 bases between the two germline ends.